The 27 T cell receptor beta chains given below trace back to one sample, sequenced in a study of CD8 T cells in ankylosing spondylitis. General study points: A motif in TCR beta, a set of seven to nine highly homologous variants, appeared characteristic of ankylosing spondylitis blood.

TCRdb reanalysed the 5' RACE reads using MiXCR and keeps one entry per CDR3 protein. The sample carries around 430,000 distinct CDR3 sequences, 17% recorded once. These TCRs' antigens remain unknown. What was sequenced was blood, either unsorted or a sorted T cell fraction (not recorded which). Every receptor here comes from a male donor with ankylosing spondylitis.

V and J are TRBV5-1 and TRBJ2-5; 16 bases match TRBD2. CDR1 SGHRS and CDR2 YFSETQ come from the germline V gene. The CDR3 runs 16 residues. V shed 4 bases and J 5 bases; nucleotides not matched to a gene: 5. CDR3 bases: TGCGCCAGCAGCCCCGGGACTAGCGGGGGGGCCGAGACCCAGTACTTC. This translates into CASSPGTSGGAETQYF.

V is TRBV11-3 and J is TRBJ2-1; 9 bases fit TRBD1. The CDR3 loop spans 15 amino acids. Per germline, CDR1 SGHNT and CDR2 YENEEA. V shed 4 bases and J 7 bases; nucleotides not matched to a gene: 8. This chain's CDR3 is CASSSHGTGTNEQFF. DNA for the CDR3: TGTGCCAGCAGCTCCCACGGGACAGGGACTAATGAGCAGTTCTTC.

The V gene is TRBV5-1, the J gene TRBJ1-6, with D perhaps matching TRBD1 (6 bases). The CDR3 has 16 amino acids. V gave up 0 bases and J gave up 7 bases, with 14 bases separating them. Per germline, CDR1 SGHRS and CDR2 YFSETQ. The CDR3 DNA reads as TGCGCCAGCAGCTTGGGCTCAGGGGAGAGGAATTCACCCCTCCACTTT. It encodes CASSLGSGERNSPLHF.

This clonotype was observed at least ten times. The chain links TRBV5-1 to TRBJ1-6; maybe TRBD1 (6 bases). The CDR3 sequence is 12 residues long. The ends were cut back, 4 bases at V and 10 bases at J, with 9 bases in the middle. The germline CDR1 and CDR2 sequences are SGHRS and YFSETQ. In DNA form, the CDR3 reads TGCGCCAGCAGCGGACAGAACTCACCCCTCCACTTT. Its protein is CASSGQNSPLHF.

This rearrangement joins TRBV12-3 or TRBV12-4 to TRBJ2-3, with D perhaps TRBD1 (5 bases). The CDR3 totals 14 residues. V was cut by 3 bases and J by 2 bases, with 9 bases left in between. The CDR3 sequence: CASSLGRITDTQYF. The DNA for the CDR3 is TGTGCCAGCAGTTTGGGGCGGATCACAGATACGCAGTATTTT.

Many counts were recorded for this clonotype. The chain uses TRBV12-3 or TRBV12-4 and TRBJ2-3; 9 nucleotides agree with TRBD2. The CDR3 is 13 residues long. Trimming at V came to 3 bases and at J to 9 bases, leaving 4 bases not matched to a gene. For the CDR3, the DNA is TGTGCCAGCAGTTTGAGGCGGGAGGGCACGCAGTATTTT. This gives the protein CASSLRREGTQYF.

The V call is TRBV12-3 or TRBV12-4, the J call TRBJ2-1, with TRBD1 as a possible D gene (8 bases). V was pared by 2 bases and J by 8 bases, with 13 bases between. CDR3 size: 14 residues. Here the CDR3 reads CASSLRQGRDEQFF. As DNA, the CDR3 is TGTGCCAGCAGTTTACGACAGGGGAGGGATGAGCAGTTCTTC.

There are a few counts of this clonotype. V usage is TRBV29-1 and J usage is TRBJ1-3; 9 bases fit TRBD1. J lost 3 bases, V lost 4 bases, and 7 bases had no gene match. The CDR3 has 15 amino acids. Germline V gene data show CDR1 as SQVTM and CDR2 as ANQGSEA. This CDR3 is CSVVPDRGNGNTIYF. DNA for the CDR3: TGCAGCGTTGTACCCGACAGGGGGAATGGAAACACCATATATTTT.

This clonotype was seen ten or more times. The chain couples TRBV5-5 to TRBJ2-2; 9 bases line up with TRBD1. Germline CDR1 and CDR2: SGHKS and YYEKEE (reference sequence). V was pared by 4 bases and J by 6 bases, with 10 bases of the junction left unmatched. The CDR3 is 16 residues long. CDR3: CASSRGTGIYAGELFF. The DNA for the CDR3 is TGTGCCAGCAGCCGAGGGACAGGGATATATGCCGGGGAGCTGTTTTTT.

This clonotype was seen only a few times. The rearrangement uses TRBV12-3 or TRBV12-4 and TRBJ1-5, with D perhaps TRBD1 (5 bases). V was shortened by 2 bases and J by 3 bases, with 17 bases between the two germline ends. This CDR3 is built from 17 residues. The CDR3 is CASSLYGLRQNNQPQHF. CDR3 DNA sequence: TGTGCCAGCAGTTTATACGGCCTAAGACAGAACAATCAGCCCCAGCATTTT.

The genes are TRBV27 and TRBJ2-2; TRBD1 matches at 9 bases. The CDR3 is made up of 14 amino acids. The germline CDR1 and CDR2 sequences are MNHEY and SMNVEV (reference sequence). V gave up 8 bases and J gave up 7 bases; unmatched junction bases: 8. CDR3 nucleotide sequence: TGTGCCAGCGGGGGGGGACAGGGCGGCGGGGAGCTGTTTTTT. This encodes CASGGGQGGGELFF.

This clonotype turned up a few times. The chain recombines TRBV27 with TRBJ2-5; perhaps TRBD1 as D (6 bases). Germline loops: CDR1 MNHEY, CDR2 SMNVEV (reference sequence). The germline V and J ends were trimmed by 5 bases and 2 bases, with 12 bases remaining between them. The CDR3 loop spans 14 amino acids. CDR3 protein: CASSHLDSQETQYF. CDR3 sequence (DNA): TGTGCCAGCAGTCACCTGGACAGTCAAGAGACCCAGTACTTC.

The CDR3 loop reads CASSPVTDNGYTF. The CDR3 DNA is TGTGCCAGCTCACCAGTTACGGACAACGGCTACACCTTC. The chain carries TRBV18 and TRBJ1-2, with TRBD1 as a possible D gene (5 bases). Germline V gives CDR1 KGHSH, CDR2 LQKENI. CDR3 length equals 13 residues. Trimming took 2 bases from V and 8 from J, leaving 12 bases between them.

This clonotype has more than one count but fewer than ten. The CDR3 sequence: CASSPGRRRTGELFF. The CDR3 nucleotides read TGTGCCAGCAGCCCGGGACGGCGGCGGACCGGGGAGCTGTTTTTT. The chain has TRBV4-2 and TRBJ2-2; D could derive from TRBD1 or TRBD2 (5 bases each). In germline, CDR1 is LGHNA, CDR2 YNFKEQ. This CDR3 is built from 15 residues. V gave up 4 bases and J gave up 5 bases, with 14 bases separating them.

This clonotype was recorded at least ten times. This chain uses TRBV5-1 with TRBJ1-2; no firm D call. The CDR3 has 16 residues. V shed 1 base and J shed 0 bases, with 13 bases lying between them. Germline-derived CDR1 and CDR2 are SGHRS and YFSETQ. The chain's CDR3 is CASSLKPADPNYGYTF. In DNA form, the CDR3 reads TGCGCCAGCAGCTTGAAGCCGGCAGATCCTAACTATGGCTACACCTTC.

The chain links TRBV5-1 to TRBJ2-7; 13 positions agree with TRBD2. CDR1 and CDR2 from the germline V gene are SGHRS and YFSETQ. The CDR3 runs to 16 residues. The trim removed 4 bases at V and 4 bases at J, leaving 8 bases unmatched. For the CDR3, the DNA is TGCGCCAGCAGCACCACACTAGCGGGAGGGCCGTACGAGCAGTACTTC. Translated, it gives CASSTTLAGGPYEQYF.

This clonotype was picked up a small number of times. The gene calls are TRBV30 and TRBJ2-1; D is perhaps TRBD1 (6 bases). Trimming shortened V by 0 bases and J by 2 bases, and 8 bases separated the two germline ends. Germline V gene lookup returns CDR1 GTSNPN and CDR2 SVGIG (reference sequence). CDR3 length: 14 residues. The CDR3 here is CAWSVDRPYNEQFF. The CDR3 DNA is TGTGCCTGGAGTGTAGACAGGCCCTACAATGAGCAGTTCTTC.

The chain carries TRBV27 and TRBJ1-1, with 9 bases identical to TRBD1. Germline CDR1 and CDR2: MNHEY and SMNVEV (reference sequence). CDR3 length: 15 amino acids. With 3 bases clipped from V and 7 bases from J, the junction kept 9 bases outside the gene matches. The CDR3 region has the DNA TGTGCCAGCAGTTTCGGGGACAGGGAGATAAGTGAAGCTTTCTTT. Translated, it gives CASSFGDREISEAFF.

This clonotype has just a few counts. The CDR3 protein is CASSDSAGGFNSGNTIYF. CDR3 coding DNA: TGTGCCAGCAGTGATTCGGCAGGGGGATTTAACTCTGGAAACACCATATATTTT. The chain recombines TRBV2 with TRBJ1-3; 7 positions agree with TRBD1. V shed 3 bases, J shed 0 bases, and the junction held 11 bases outside the gene matches. The length of the CDR3 is 18 residues. Germline-derived CDR1 and CDR2 are SNHLY and FYNNEI. The complete variable domain, with remaining parts taken from reference TRBV2 and TRBJ1-3, reads EPEVTQTPSHQVTQMGQEVILRCVPISNHLYFYWYRQILGQKVEFLVSFYNNEISEKSEIFDDQFSVERPDGSNFTLKIRSTKLEDSAMYFCASSDSAGGFNSGNTIYFGEGSWLTVV.

This chain uses TRBV20-1 with TRBJ2-1; D is uncertain. This CDR3 is 15 amino acids long. The V gene lost 2 bases and the J gene lost 6 bases, with 17 bases spanning the gap. The germline gives CDR1 DFQATT, CDR2 SNEGSKA (reference sequence). CDR3 sequence (DNA): TGCAGTGCTAGATCTGGCCGCGTGGGATCCAATGAGCAGTTCTTC. It is translated as CSARSGRVGSNEQFF.

This clonotype came up a few times. The V call is TRBV9, the J call TRBJ2-1, with no clear D. In germline, CDR1 is SGDLS, CDR2 YYNGEE. The CDR3 sequence is 13 residues long. The ends were cut back, 3 bases at V and 4 bases at J, with 8 bases in the middle. The CDR3 protein is CASSGSPYNEQFF. DNA for the CDR3: TGTGCCAGCAGCGGGAGCCCATACAATGAGCAGTTCTTC.

The chain joins TRBV25-1 to TRBJ1-2, with 7 bases that match TRBD1. This CDR3 contains 16 residues. Looked up from germline, CDR1 is MGHDK and CDR2 is SYGVNS. Trimming removed 4 bases from V and 8 bases from J; junction bases left unmatched: 16. CDR3 DNA: TGTGCCAGCAGTGTAGCCGGGACAGCGGGGGTCGGAGGCTACACCTTC. Its translation is CASSVAGTAGVGGYTF.

V gene TRBV20-1 combines with J gene TRBJ2-7; D remains ambiguous. V was trimmed by 6 bases and J by 3 bases, leaving 15 bases between them. CDR1 is DFQATT, CDR2 SNEGSKA, per germline (reference sequence). CDR3 length: 13 amino acids. Here the CDR3 DNA reads TGCAGTGCCGCGGCGGCTCCCCTCTACGAGCAGTACTTC. Protein sequence: CSAAAAPLYEQYF.

The chain links TRBV6-2 or TRBV6-3 to TRBJ2-1; unclear D gene. Trimming left V 6 bases short and J 3 bases short, with 9 bases between. The CDR3 is 13 residues long. Looked up from germline, CDR1 is MNHEY and CDR2 is SVGEGT. In DNA form, the CDR3 reads TGTGCCAGCAGGCCAGACGACTACAATGAGCAGTTCTTC. Protein: CASRPDDYNEQFF.

This clonotype was counted between two and nine times. The rearrangement links TRBV4-1 to TRBJ1-5; no definite D call. V shed 8 bases and J shed 3 bases, with 20 bases lying between them. The CDR3 consists of 16 residues. Germline assignment: CDR1 MGHRA and CDR2 YSYEKL. CDR3 residues: CASGDLGRINNQPQHF. The CDR3 coding sequence is TGCGCCAGCGGTGATCTGGGGAGGATCAACAATCAGCCCCAGCATTTT.

This clonotype was counted ten times or more. The V call is TRBV10-2, the J call TRBJ1-1; D unclear. Trimming removed 6 bases from V and 1 base from J, with 9 bases in between. CDR3 size: 13 residues. Germline V gene sequence: CDR1 WSHSY, CDR2 SAAADI. For the CDR3, the DNA is TGCGCCAGCAGGGAACAGTCGAACACTGAAGCTTTCTTT. It codes for CASREQSNTEAFF.

The table lists this clonotype with a few counts. This chain links TRBV20-1 with TRBJ2-2, with TRBD1 identical over 8 bases. CDR3 size: 16 residues. Germline CDR1 and CDR2: DFQATT and SNEGSKA (reference sequence). Unmatched junction bases numbered 9, after V lost 5 bases and J lost 1 base. As DNA, the CDR3 is TGCAGTGCTTTCCTTCCCGGACAGGGGAACACCGGGGAGCTGTTTTTT. Amino acids: CSAFLPGQGNTGELFF.